This TCR beta chain appears in the sequencing data of a study of blood T cell repertoires in COVID-19 (dated by TCRdb to about 2020). Concerning the study at large: The collaborator samples originated in the United States, Italy and Spain and spanned the acute and convalescent phases of COVID-19. The material from the prospective study consisted of cDNA or gDNA derived from T cells, B-cell-depleted T cells, or PBMCs. Deeply sampled blood TCRbeta repertoires from subjects exposed to, actively infected with, or recovered from COVID-19 were included in the dataset. A freely available public database, intended as a resource for researchers studying the immune response to SARS-CoV-2, is where the repertoires were released. Samples were obtained from the ongoing ImmuneRACE study (first 160 participants) and from 950 to 1,500 subjects provided by 6 global collaborators. The sample metadata nearly always contained a de-identified subject ID, COVID-19 status, age in years and sex. HLA class I and class II types, where available, came from metadata supplied by the sample provider rather than from assay-based typing. Overall study results and their limits: How much clinical and demographic metadata was included differed by source and by participant, and the metadata was provided uncurated.

One collaborating source in Seattle enrolled patients while the patients were actively infected and followed the patients over time throughout the course of disease. Each collaborating institution followed its own protocols to collect whole blood in K2EDTA tubes. For TCRbeta analysis, collaborators shipped samples as frozen whole blood, isolated PBMCs, or DNA extracted from either of those sample types. TCRbeta CDR3 regions were amplified from genomic DNA using the immunoSEQ Assay, a bias-controlled multiplex PCR. The study's processing was this. Nucleated cell counts per sample were estimated from amplification of reference gene primers within the assay. To quantify the absolute abundance of each unique TCRbeta CDR3 rearrangement, sequence reads were collapsed and filtered. Productive Simpson clonality was computed per sample as the square root of Simpson's diversity index over productive rearrangements. What TCRdb holds here is the immuneACCESS table cut down to in-frame rearrangements. Part of the clones is not present; checked against another copy, under half of the missing clones reflect an unresolved V gene, and the others are unexplained. V and J calls plus clone size are reproduced from that table; the DNA served to infer D and trimming. The sample contains about 300,000 clones, roughly nine tenths of them found a single time. Less than 2% of the sample is taken by the ten largest.

CDR1 and CDR2 (KGHSH, LQKENI) derive from the germline V gene. Including cysteine and phenylalanine, the CDR3 has 15 amino acids. Solely the CDR3 DNA is kept, with 45 bases framed from the first base. The V end loses 2 bases and the J end loses 5 bases, and a stretch of 13 bases separates them. With respect to this clone: The antigen this receptor binds is unknown. There are no base qualities to consult, and no much larger clone falls within one base.

The receptor was isolated from a woman aged 25-40 years with COVID-19, enrolled during active disease. The receptor chain draws on TRBV18 and TRBJ2-1; no D gene call is confident. Source material: peripheral blood. CDR3 reads: CASSPGLQTNNEQFF. In nucleotides, the sequence is TGTGCCAGCTCACCAGGGCTACAGACAAACAATGAGCAGTTCTTC.